This TCR beta chain was sequenced in a study of T cells of healthy individuals. TCRdb recomputed calls from the 5' RACE reads with MiXCR, one row per CDR3 protein. The table shows 53,000 or so distinct CDR3 sequences, with roughly 15% occurring only once. V gave up 1 base and J gave up 6 bases, with 15 bases separating them. CDR1 and CDR2 (germline): KGHDR, SFDVKD. The CDR3 totals 16 residues. This clonotype occurred many times. The receptor's source is a human donor in good health. The chain carries TRBV24-1 and TRBJ2-1, with D perhaps TRBD1 or TRBD2 (5 bases each). The CDR3 spells CATSDFRGRAGNEQFF. In nucleotides, the CDR3 is TGTGCCACCAGTGATTTCCGGGGCAGGGCCGGCAATGAGCAGTTCTTC.